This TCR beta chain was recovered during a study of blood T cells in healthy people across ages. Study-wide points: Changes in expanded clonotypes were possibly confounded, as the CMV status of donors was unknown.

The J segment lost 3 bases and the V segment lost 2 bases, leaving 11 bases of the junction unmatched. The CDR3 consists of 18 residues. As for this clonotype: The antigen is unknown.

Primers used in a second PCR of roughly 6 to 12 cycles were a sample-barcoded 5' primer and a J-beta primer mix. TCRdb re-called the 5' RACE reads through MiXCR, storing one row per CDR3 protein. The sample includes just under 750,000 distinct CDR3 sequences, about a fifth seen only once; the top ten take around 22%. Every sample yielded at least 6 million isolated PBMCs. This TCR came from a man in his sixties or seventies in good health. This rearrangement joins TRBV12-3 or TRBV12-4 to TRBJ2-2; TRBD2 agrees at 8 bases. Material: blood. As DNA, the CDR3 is TGTGCCAGCAGTTTAACGGTTTTGGGCGGGAGGTACACCGGGGAGCTGTTTTTT. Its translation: CASSLTVLGGRYTGELFF.